A single sample gave rise to the 27 T cell receptor beta chains below, sequenced in a study of cytomegalovirus exposure and HLA in healthy donors. The PCR employed 60 Vbeta primers together with 13 Jbeta primers. The table came from immunoSEQ multiplex PCR; TCRdb's copy has only in-frame clones and leaves some out. Here the sample spans under 150,000 clones, 70% to 85% being singletons. The sequenced sample consisted of PBMCs. The receptors shown here come from a young woman in good health and CMV-seronegative.

This clone appeared once. This rearrangement joins TRBV7-9 to TRBJ2-7, with 11 positions matching TRBD2. Germline loops: CDR1 SEHNR, CDR2 FQNEAQ (reference sequence). CDR3 length: 14 amino acids. V shed 4 bases, J shed 4 bases, and the junction held 3 bases outside the gene matches. CDR3 DNA sequence: TGTGCCAGCAGCTCCCTAGCGGGGGGTTACGAGCAGTACGTC. Amino acids: CASSSLAGGYEQYV.

The gene calls are TRBV14 and TRBJ2-7, with 9 bases aligning to TRBD1. This CDR3 has 14 amino acids. Germline CDR1 SGHDN, CDR2 FVKESK. V lost 3 bases, J lost 3 bases, and 3 bases stayed unmatched. CDR3 loop: CASSHRDRVYEQYF. Here the CDR3 DNA reads TGTGCCAGCAGCCACCGGGACAGGGTCTACGAGCAGTACTTC. The full variable domain, with the rest looked up from reference TRBV14 and TRBJ2-7, is EAGVTQFPSHSVIEKGQTVTLRCDPISGHDNLYWYRRVMGKEIKFLLHFVKESKQDESGMPNNRFLAERTGGTYSTLKVQPAELEDSGVYFCASSHRDRVYEQYFGPGTRLTVT.

The chain uses TRBV28 and TRBJ2-3, with 8 bases that match TRBD1. Germline loops: CDR1 MDHEN, CDR2 SYDVKM. The CDR3 runs to 15 residues. J gave up 2 bases and V 1 base, and 2 bases lay outside the gene matches. DNA for the CDR3: TGTGCCAGCAGTTTATCAGGGGGCGACACAGATACGCAGTATTTT. It yields the protein CASSLSGGDTDTQYF.

J is TRBJ2-7 and V is TRBV21-1; the D call TRBD1 from the table was never checked on the DNA. TRBV21-1 is recorded as a pseudogene. This CDR3 region has 14 residues. The CDR3 loop reads CASSKGQDRYEQYF. The CDR3 nucleotides read TGTGCCAGCAGCAAGGGACAGGATCGCTACGAGCAGTACTTC.

The V and J genes are TRBV5-1 and TRBJ2-7, with D possibly TRBD2 on 7 matching bases. Germline loops: CDR1 SGHRS, CDR2 YFSETQ. V was pared by 0 bases and J by 6 bases, with 16 bases between. The CDR3 consists of 15 residues. This chain's CDR3 is CASSLGWGGQGEQYF. CDR3 sequence (DNA): TGCGCCAGCAGCTTGGGGTGGGGGGGGCAAGGCGAGCAGTACTTC.

This chain joins TRBV15 and TRBJ1-1, with a tentative D call TRBD1 (5 bases). CDR3 length: 15 amino acids. CDR1 and CDR2 (germline): LNHNV, YYDKDF (reference sequence). V was shortened by 0 bases and J by 5 bases, with 13 bases between the two germline ends. CDR3 protein: CATSREAGKGTEAFF. CDR3 bases: TGTGCCACCAGCAGAGAAGCAGGGAAGGGAACTGAAGCTTTCTTT. Complete variable domain (other parts from reference TRBV15 and TRBJ1-1): DAMVIQNPRYQVTQFGKPVTLSCSQTLNHNVMYWYQQKSSQAPKLLFHYYDKDFNNEADTPDNFQSRRPNTSFCFLDIRSPGLGDTAMYLCATSREAGKGTEAFFGQGTRLTVV.

The CDR3 protein is CASTTGLAGENEQFF. CDR3 coding DNA: TGCGCCAGCACCACGGGACTAGCGGGAGAGAATGAGCAGTTCTTC. This chain uses TRBV5-1 with TRBJ2-1; TRBD2 aligns across 14 bases. Germline-derived CDR1 and CDR2 are SGHRS and YFSETQ. J was trimmed by 7 bases and V by 6 bases; bases with no gene match: 6. The CDR3 is made up of 15 amino acids.

This chain connects TRBV19 to TRBJ2-3; 10 bases map to TRBD2. V dropped 3 bases and J dropped 0; count of bases not matched to a gene: 9. Germline V gene lookup returns CDR1 LNHDA and CDR2 SQIVND (reference sequence). The CDR3 runs to 18 residues. The CDR3 DNA sequence: TGTGCCAGTAGTATGAGAGGGGGACTAGCGCAGAGCACAGATACGCAGTATTTT. This translates into CASSMRGGLAQSTDTQYF.

J is TRBJ2-5 and V is TRBV29-1; D gene ambiguous. Germline V gives CDR1 SQVTM, CDR2 ANQGSEA. This CDR3 has 12 residues. The CDR3 DNA reads as TGCAGGGTGGGCCAGCAGCAAGAGACCCAGTACTTC. Encoded protein: CRVGQQQETQYF.

The chain couples TRBV7-9 to TRBJ1-2, with a weak D call TRBD1 (6 bases). Trimming took 6 bases from V and 2 from J, leaving 16 bases between them. Germline lookup yields CDR1 SEHNR and CDR2 FQNEAQ (reference sequence). The CDR3 sequence is 15 residues long. CDR3 residues: CASSLQGGSNYGYTF. DNA for the CDR3: TGTGCCAGCAGTTTACAGGGAGGATCGAACTATGGCTACACCTTC.

This clone is a singleton in its sample. The genes are TRBV11-3 and TRBJ2-3; 16 nucleotides match TRBD2. The V segment lost 4 bases and the J segment 7 bases; nucleotides outside the gene matches: 11. Per germline, CDR1 SGHNT and CDR2 YENEEA. The CDR3 is made up of 18 amino acids. The CDR3 reads CASSSGTSGGEFRYTQYF. The CDR3 DNA reads TGTGCCAGCAGCTCCGGGACTAGCGGGGGGGAATTTCGTTATACGCAGTATTTT.

The V gene is TRBV5-1, the J gene TRBJ1-1; D gene unclear. The CDR3 is 14 amino acids. The germline V gene encodes CDR1 SGHRS and CDR2 YFSETQ. V was trimmed by 0 bases and J by 3 bases, leaving 9 bases between them. DNA of the CDR3: TGCGCCAGCAGCTTGGCCGCGGTCGACACTGAAGCTTTCTTT. Its translation is CASSLAAVDTEAFF.

The rearrangement uses TRBV11-2 and TRBJ2-6; weak D call: TRBD2 (5 bases). Germline V gene data show CDR1 as SGHAT and CDR2 as FQNNGV. The CDR3 is made up of 15 amino acids. The V end was cut by 6 bases, the J end by 3 bases, with 12 bases between. CDR3 amino acids: CASSASDYGANVLTF. The CDR3 region has the DNA TGTGCCAGCAGTGCTTCAGACTATGGGGCCAACGTCCTGACTTTC.

The chain links TRBV19 to TRBJ2-4; 8 nucleotides align to TRBD1. The V and J ends lost 6 bases and 7 bases, in that order; junction bases with no gene match: 5. The CDR3 is 13 amino acids. Per germline, CDR1 LNHDA and CDR2 SQIVND (reference sequence). In DNA form, the CDR3 reads TGTGCCAGTAGAGTGACAGGGGTGAACATTCAGTACTTC. As protein: CASRVTGVNIQYF.

The CDR3 region is CSVLGAEENTEAFF. The CDR3 DNA follows: TGCAGCGTGCTAGGGGCCGAAGAGAACACTGAAGCTTTCTTT. The V call is TRBV29-1, the J call TRBJ1-1; weak D call: TRBD1 (5 bases). Trimming removed 6 bases at V and 1 base at J, with 15 bases between. Germline loops: CDR1 SQVTM, CDR2 ANQGSEA. CDR3 length equals 14 residues.

V usage is TRBV2 and J usage is TRBJ2-6, with 8 bases aligning to TRBD1. Germline-derived CDR1 and CDR2 are SNHLY and FYNNEI. The CDR3 has 17 residues. V shed 6 bases, J shed 0 bases, and the junction held 7 bases outside the gene matches. In DNA, the CDR3 is TGTGCCAGCAGACGACAGGGGCTGTCCTCTGGGGCCAACGTCCTGACTTTC. Its protein is CASRRQGLSSGANVLTF.

This clone was seen only once. This chain links TRBV6-5 with TRBJ1-6; 9 bases align to TRBD1. Germline V lookup: CDR1 MNHEY, CDR2 SVGAGI. The CDR3 sequence is 16 residues long. With 4 bases clipped from V and 9 bases from J, the junction kept 10 bases outside the gene matches. This CDR3 is CASSSTGGSISSPLHF. The CDR3 bases are TGTGCCAGCAGTTCGACAGGGGGGTCGATTTCTTCACCCCTCCACTTT.

This chain uses TRBV5-1 with TRBJ2-7, with 7 bases identical to TRBD2. V was pared by 4 bases and J by 2 bases, with 6 bases of the junction left unmatched. This CDR3 region has 14 residues. In germline, CDR1 is SGHRS, CDR2 YFSETQ. The chain's CDR3 is CASSRGLLTYEQYF. In nucleotides, the CDR3 is TGCGCCAGCAGCAGGGGACTATTGACCTACGAGCAGTACTTC. Combining the CDR3 with reference TRBV5-1 and TRBJ2-7 gives the whole variable domain KAGVTQTPRYLIKTRGQQVTLSCSPISGHRSVSWYQQTPGQGLQFLFEYFSETQRNKGNFPGRFSGRQFSNSRSEMNVSTLELGDSALYLCASSRGLLTYEQYFGPGTRLTVT.

This chain joins TRBV30 and TRBJ1-6; TRBD1 agrees at 10 bases. The CDR3 has 13 amino acids. CDR1 and CDR2 (germline): GTSNPN, SVGIG (reference sequence). V lost 4 bases, J lost 7 bases, and 1 base stayed unmatched. The CDR3 nucleotides are TGTGCCTGGATGACAGGGGGCAATTCACCCCTCCACTTT. Protein sequence: CAWMTGGNSPLHF.

As for this clone: A read error may explain this, as a much larger clone is one base away. CDR3 sequence reads: CASSHWGVAREKLFF. The CDR3 DNA reads as TGTGCCAGCAGCCATTGGGGCGTGGCGAGGGAAAAACTGTTTTTT. This chain connects TRBV11-3 to TRBJ1-4, with D maybe TRBD1 (5 bases). This CDR3 comprises 15 residues. CDR1 is SGHNT, CDR2 YENEEA, per germline. Trimming took 5 bases from V and 8 from J, leaving 18 bases between them.

This sequence joins TRBV7-6 and TRBJ2-3; TRBD2 matches 11 bases. This CDR3 region has 16 residues. In germline, CDR1 is SGHVS, CDR2 FNYEAQ. The V and J ends lost 5 bases and 3 bases, in that order; junction bases with no gene match: 7. The CDR3 DNA reads as TGTGCCAGCAGCGGGTCACTAGCGGGGGAAACAGATACGCAGTATTTT. Protein: CASSGSLAGETDTQYF.

V is TRBV5-8 and J is TRBJ1-1; no reliable D call. CDR3 length equals 14 residues. The V end was cut by 10 bases, the J end by 1 base, with 17 bases between. Per germline, CDR1 SGHTS and CDR2 YDEGEE. The CDR3 loop reads CAAGLGGPNTEAFF. The DNA for the CDR3 is TGTGCCGCCGGCCTGGGAGGGCCGAACACTGAAGCTTTCTTT.

This chain links TRBV7-2 with TRBJ2-3; D is uncertain. Germline lookup yields CDR1 SGHTA and CDR2 FQGNSA. There are 11 residues in the CDR3. The germline V and J ends were trimmed by 2 bases and 5 bases, with 2 bases remaining between them. Written as DNA, the CDR3 is TGTGCCAGCAGCTTACGAGATACGCAGTATTTT. It encodes CASSLRDTQYF. Based on the CDR3 plus reference TRBV7-2 and TRBJ2-3, the full variable domain is GAGVSQSPSNKVTEKGKDVELRCDPISGHTALYWYRQSLGQGLEFLIYFQGNSAPDKSGLPSDRFSAERTGGSVSTLTIQRTQQEDSAVYLCASSLRDTQYFGPGTRLTVL.

This clone has only one observation. This chain links TRBV7-8 with TRBJ2-3, with 8 bases aligning to TRBD2. The CDR3 is 17 amino acids. J gave up 9 bases and V 5 bases, and 19 bases lay outside the gene matches. CDR1 is SGHVS, CDR2 FQNEAQ, per germline. CDR3 in amino acids: CASSLSGLGALTETQYF. CDR3 DNA: TGTGCCAGCAGCCTCTCGGGACTAGGGGCCCTAACGGAGACGCAGTATTTT.

The rearrangement joins TRBV4-3 to TRBJ1-2; D not resolved. The CDR3 totals 16 residues. In germline, CDR1 is LGHNA, CDR2 YSLEER. With 1 base removed from V and 7 bases from J, the gap between germline ends came to 19 bases. The CDR3 region has the DNA TGCGCCAGCAGCCAAGGGCCGAGAACTACCTCAAGTGGCTACACCTTC. It is translated as CASSQGPRTTSSGYTF.

The chain is built from TRBV14 and TRBJ2-5; D is possibly TRBD1 (6 bases). V was pared by 5 bases and J by 1 base, with 11 bases between. Looked up from germline, CDR1 is SGHDN and CDR2 is FVKESK. The CDR3 contains 14 residues. The CDR3 sequence is CASSWGRIQETQYF. The CDR3, as DNA: TGTGCCAGCAGCTGGGGGCGCATCCAAGAGACCCAGTACTTC.

This clone was detected many times. The chain links TRBV30 to TRBJ2-1; 13 nucleotides agree with TRBD2. The germline gives CDR1 GTSNPN, CDR2 SVGIG (reference sequence). The J segment lost 4 bases and the V segment lost 0 bases, leaving 0 bases of the junction unmatched. The CDR3 runs 15 residues. This chain's CDR3 is CAWSVLAGGYNEQFF. Written as DNA, the CDR3 is TGTGCCTGGAGTGTACTAGCGGGGGGGTACAATGAGCAGTTCTTC.